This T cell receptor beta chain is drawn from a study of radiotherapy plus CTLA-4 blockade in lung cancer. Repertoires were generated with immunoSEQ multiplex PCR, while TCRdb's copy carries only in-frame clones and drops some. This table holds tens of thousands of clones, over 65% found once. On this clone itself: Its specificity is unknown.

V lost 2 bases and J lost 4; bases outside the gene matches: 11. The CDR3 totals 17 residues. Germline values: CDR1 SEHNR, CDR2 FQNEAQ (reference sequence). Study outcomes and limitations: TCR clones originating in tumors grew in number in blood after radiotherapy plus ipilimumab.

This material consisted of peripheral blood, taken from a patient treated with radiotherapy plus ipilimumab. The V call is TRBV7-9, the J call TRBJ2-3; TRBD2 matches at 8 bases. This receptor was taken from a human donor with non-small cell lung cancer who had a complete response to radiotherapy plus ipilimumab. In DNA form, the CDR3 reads TGTGCCAGCAGCTTATTTTCCGGGAGGGCCGGTGCAGATACGCAGTATTTT. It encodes CASSLFSGRAGADTQYF.